Sequencing of this T cell receptor beta chain was carried out in a study of blood T cell repertoires in COVID-19. Germline trimming cut 5 bases from V and 3 bases from J; bases unmatched to any gene: 5. This CDR3 comprises 16 residues. Germline V lookup: CDR1 WNHNN, CDR2 SYGVQD (reference sequence). The method was immunoSEQ multiplex PCR; TCRdb's version includes in-frame clones alone and lacks a portion of them. This table holds about 150,000 clones, approximately 90% found once. The TCR comes from a woman between 40 and 55 years old with acute or convalescent COVID-19. Sequenced input: peripheral blood. The V call is TRBV10-1, the J call TRBJ2-1; 12 nucleotides match TRBD2. The CDR3: CASSRTSGEGYNEQFF. DNA for the CDR3: TGCGCCAGCAGTCGGACTAGCGGGGAGGGCTACAATGAGCAGTTCTTC.